The 20 T cell receptor beta chains below all came from one sample that was sequenced in a study of T cells after posttransplantation cyclophosphamide. Libraries were prepared by immunoSEQ multiplex PCR; TCRdb keeps only in-frame clonotypes and omits some of them. Recorded here are about 44,000 clones, none singletons. The sequencing sample was made of PBMCs. All receptors derive from a man aged 40-50 years in good health, CMV-negative, and a related stem cell transplant donor.

This clone came up many times. The chain links TRBV4-1 to TRBJ2-5, with D maybe TRBD2 (5 bases). The CDR3 has 15 residues. Per the germline V gene, CDR1 is MGHRA and CDR2 is YSYEKL. Between the trimmed V and J ends, which lost 3 bases and 1 base, there was a span of 12 bases. CDR3 nucleotides: TGCGCCAGCAGCCAGAAGGACTTCCCCCAAGAGACCCAGTACTTC. Protein: CASSQKDFPQETQYF.

This clone was found a few times. V usage is TRBV15 and J usage is TRBJ2-5; D perhaps matches TRBD1 (6 bases). V lost 0 bases to trimming and J lost 2 bases, with 10 bases between them. Germline values: CDR1 LNHNV, CDR2 YYDKDF (reference sequence). CDR3 length: 15 amino acids. The CDR3 sequence: CATSRDVTGQETQYF. In nucleotides, the CDR3 is TGTGCCACCAGCAGAGACGTGACAGGACAAGAGACCCAGTACTTC.

The chain combines TRBV4-1 with TRBJ2-5; D is undetermined. This CDR3 spans 15 amino acids. The V gene's germline CDR1 is MGHRA and CDR2 YSYEKL. The V end was cut by 2 bases, the J end by 5 bases, with 15 bases between. CDR3 region: CASSQWAGSVETQYF. CDR3 nucleotide sequence: TGCGCCAGCAGCCAATGGGCAGGATCGGTGGAGACCCAGTACTTC.

This clone showed up just a few times. The V and J genes are TRBV18 and TRBJ2-4, with D uncertain. The germline gives CDR1 KGHSH, CDR2 LQKENI. V lost 3 bases and J lost 5, with 5 bases in between. This CDR3 region has 12 residues. The CDR3 loop is CASSPVENIQYF. The CDR3 DNA sequence: TGTGCCAGCTCACCCGTTGAAAACATTCAGTACTTC. The whole variable domain, remainder taken from reference TRBV18 and TRBJ2-4, is NAGVMQNPRHLVRRRGQEARLRCSPMKGHSHVYWYRQLPEEGLKFMVYLQKENIIDESGMPKERFSAEFPKEGPSILRIQQVVRGDSAAYFCASSPVENIQYFGAGTRLSVL.

This clone was counted at least ten times. The chain combines TRBV19 with TRBJ2-5; the D gene is possibly TRBD1 (6 bases). The length of the CDR3 is 15 residues. In germline, CDR1 is LNHDA, CDR2 SQIVND (reference sequence). V dropped 6 bases and J dropped 3 bases, with 17 bases sitting between them. The CDR3 DNA is TGTGCCAGTAGGGGGATATGGGCAGGGGAAGAGACCCAGTACTTC. This encodes CASRGIWAGEETQYF. Looking up the rest from reference TRBV19 and TRBJ2-5 gives the full variable domain: DGGITQSPKYLFRKEGQNVTLSCEQNLNHDAMYWYRQDPGQGLRLIYYSQIVNDFQKGDIAEGYSVSREKKESFPLTVTSAQKNPTAFYLCASRGIWAGEETQYFGPGTRLLVL.

This clone was seen ten or more times. V and J are TRBV5-1 and TRBJ2-3, with a tentative D call TRBD2 (6 bases). This CDR3 is built from 14 residues. Trimming removed 5 bases at V and 4 bases at J, with 14 bases between. Per the germline V gene, CDR1 is SGHRS and CDR2 is YFSETQ. The CDR3 spells CASRAGQGPDTQYF. The CDR3 bases are TGCGCCAGCAGGGCGGGGCAGGGCCCAGATACGCAGTATTTT.

This clone was counted at least ten times. This chain uses TRBV19 with TRBJ2-3, with D hard to call. The CDR3 spans 16 residues. Germline-derived CDR1 and CDR2 are LNHDA and SQIVND (reference sequence). Deletions cut 2 bases from V and 2 bases from J, with 14 bases between. CDR3 residues: CASSINAASYTDTQYF. The CDR3 DNA sequence: TGTGCCAGTAGTATAAACGCCGCGAGCTACACAGATACGCAGTATTTT. Based on the CDR3 plus reference TRBV19 and TRBJ2-3, the full variable domain is DGGITQSPKYLFRKEGQNVTLSCEQNLNHDAMYWYRQDPGQGLRLIYYSQIVNDFQKGDIAEGYSVSREKKESFPLTVTSAQKNPTAFYLCASSINAASYTDTQYFGPGTRLTVL.

This clone was counted at least ten times. The chain employs TRBV4-1 and TRBJ1-5; 7 bases are a match to TRBD1. CDR1 MGHRA and CDR2 YSYEKL come from the germline V gene. This CDR3 region has 16 residues. V lost 3 bases, J lost 4 bases, and 9 bases stayed unmatched. CDR3 DNA sequence: TGCGCCAGCAGCCACGGACCGACAGGGTTTAATCAGCCCCAGCATTTT. This sequence encodes CASSHGPTGFNQPQHF.

This chain links TRBV9 with TRBJ2-3, with 11 bases matching TRBD2. CDR1 and CDR2 from the germline V gene are SGDLS and YYNGEE. The V and J ends lost 0 bases and 2 bases, in that order; junction bases with no gene match: 8. The CDR3 length is 18 residues. The CDR3 loop reads CASSVDVGTSGHTDTQYF. As DNA, the CDR3 is TGTGCCAGCAGCGTAGATGTTGGGACTAGCGGCCACACAGATACGCAGTATTTT.

This clone was observed at least ten times. The rearrangement links TRBV27 to TRBJ1-1; D ambiguous. The germline gives CDR1 MNHEY, CDR2 SMNVEV (reference sequence). Deletions cut 1 base from V and 4 bases from J, with 10 bases between. The CDR3 contains 14 residues. CDR3 DNA: TGTGCCAGCAGTTTATTGCCGAAAGCCACTGAAGCTTTCTTT. As protein: CASSLLPKATEAFF.

This clone was seen more than once but under ten times. Written as DNA, the CDR3 is TGTGCCAGCAGCTTAGTATCAGGGTTGGGAACAGATACGCAGTATTTT. Its translation: CASSLVSGLGTDTQYF. V is TRBV7-2 and J is TRBJ2-3, with a weak D call TRBD1 (5 bases). The CDR3 is 16 amino acids. Trimming cost V 1 base and J 3 bases, with 14 bases left between them. CDR1 SGHTA and CDR2 FQGNSA come from the germline V gene.

This clone was recorded many times. The V call is TRBV11-2, the J call TRBJ1-3; D is unclear. This CDR3 comprises 12 residues. Trimming removed 5 bases from V and 4 bases from J, with 6 bases in between. Germline lookup yields CDR1 SGHAT and CDR2 FQNNGV. The CDR3 protein is CASSAQGNTIYF. CDR3 nucleotide sequence: TGTGCCAGCAGCGCCCAGGGAAACACCATATATTTT.

This clone was counted a few times. This chain connects TRBV11-3 to TRBJ2-7; 8 nucleotides line up with TRBD1. CDR3 size: 13 residues. Germline values: CDR1 SGHNT, CDR2 YENEEA. V lost 5 bases, J lost 4 bases, and 4 bases stayed unmatched. The CDR3: CASSTDREYEQYV. CDR3 coding DNA: TGTGCCAGCAGCACGGACAGGGAGTACGAGCAGTACGTC.

This clone was observed at least ten times. The chain uses TRBV29-1 and TRBJ2-5; D might be TRBD2 (6 bases). The V gene's germline CDR1 is SQVTM and CDR2 ANQGSEA. This CDR3 comprises 13 residues. The V end was cut by 4 bases, the J end by 5 bases, with 14 bases between. The CDR3 loop is CSVGTSRGETQYF. The DNA of the CDR3 is TGCAGCGTTGGGACCTCCCGGGGGGAGACCCAGTACTTC.

This clone showed up many times. V gene TRBV6-1 combines with J gene TRBJ1-2; tentative D call: TRBD1 (5 bases). CDR1 and CDR2 (germline): MNHNS, SASEGT. There are 14 residues in the CDR3. The germline V and J ends were trimmed by 6 bases and 8 bases, with 19 bases remaining between them. The CDR3 sequence: CASSGNWQGGGYTF. The CDR3 bases are TGTGCCAGCAGCGGAAATTGGCAGGGAGGAGGCTACACCTTC.

This clone was counted ten times or more. This chain links TRBV5-6 with TRBJ2-1; 9 bases agree with TRBD2. V dropped 0 bases and J dropped 2; count of bases not matched to a gene: 3. This CDR3 has 16 residues. Germline lookup yields CDR1 SGHDT and CDR2 YYEEEE. CDR3 protein: CASSLGLAVTYNEQFF. The CDR3 nucleotides read TGTGCCAGCAGCTTGGGACTAGCGGTGACCTACAATGAGCAGTTCTTC.

V gene TRBV7-8 combines with J gene TRBJ2-3; 13 positions agree with TRBD2. V trimming: 5 bases; J trimming: 6 bases; junction bases outside the gene matches: 5. The CDR3 is 15 residues long. CDR1 and CDR2 from the germline V gene are SGHVS and FQNEAQ. CDR3: CASSTTSGRPDTQYF. In nucleotides, the CDR3 is TGTGCCAGCAGCACGACTAGCGGGAGGCCCGATACGCAGTATTTT.

There are many counts of this clone. The chain links TRBV7-9 to TRBJ1-2, with 10 bases that match TRBD1. Trimming removed 1 base from V and 7 bases from J; junction bases left unmatched: 3. This CDR3 has 14 residues. In germline, CDR1 is SEHNR, CDR2 FQNEAQ (reference sequence). In DNA form, the CDR3 reads TGTGCCAGCAGCTTAGGACAGGGGGCGCTTGGCTACACCTTC. This encodes CASSLGQGALGYTF.

Many counts were recorded for this clone. This rearrangement joins TRBV19 to TRBJ1-1; 9 positions match TRBD1. V lost 6 bases, J lost 5 bases, and 22 bases stayed unmatched. CDR1 is LNHDA and CDR2 is SQIVND in the germline V gene (reference sequence). The CDR3 is 19 amino acids. Written as DNA, the CDR3 is TGTGCCAGTAGGGCTTTTCCGGGACAGGGAGTTACGGCTTCGACTGAAGCTTTCTTT. Translation: CASRAFPGQGVTASTEAFF.

The chain employs TRBV11-3 and TRBJ2-2; TRBD2 is a possible D gene (6 bases). V lost 3 bases and J lost 4, with 9 bases in between. The CDR3 is 14 residues long. Germline values: CDR1 SGHNT, CDR2 YENEEA. CDR3 sequence (DNA): TGTGCCAGCAGCTTCTCGCGGGGCACCGGGGAGCTGTTTTTT. The encoded protein is CASSFSRGTGELFF.